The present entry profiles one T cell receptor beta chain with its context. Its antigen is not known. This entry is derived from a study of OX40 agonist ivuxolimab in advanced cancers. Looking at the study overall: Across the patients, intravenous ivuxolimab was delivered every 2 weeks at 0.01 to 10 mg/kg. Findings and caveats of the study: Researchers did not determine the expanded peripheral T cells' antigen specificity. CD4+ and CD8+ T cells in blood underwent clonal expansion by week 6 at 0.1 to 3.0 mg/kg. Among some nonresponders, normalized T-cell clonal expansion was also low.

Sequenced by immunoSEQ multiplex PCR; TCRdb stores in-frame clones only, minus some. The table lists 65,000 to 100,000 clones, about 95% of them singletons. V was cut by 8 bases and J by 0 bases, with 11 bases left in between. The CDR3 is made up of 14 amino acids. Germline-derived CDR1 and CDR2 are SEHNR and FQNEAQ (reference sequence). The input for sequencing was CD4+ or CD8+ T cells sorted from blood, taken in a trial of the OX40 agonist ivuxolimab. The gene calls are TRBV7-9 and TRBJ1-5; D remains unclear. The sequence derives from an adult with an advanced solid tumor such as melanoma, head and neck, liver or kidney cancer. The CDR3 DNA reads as TGTGCCAGCGCTACCCCAGATAGCAATCAGCCCCAGCATTTT. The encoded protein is CASATPDSNQPQHF.